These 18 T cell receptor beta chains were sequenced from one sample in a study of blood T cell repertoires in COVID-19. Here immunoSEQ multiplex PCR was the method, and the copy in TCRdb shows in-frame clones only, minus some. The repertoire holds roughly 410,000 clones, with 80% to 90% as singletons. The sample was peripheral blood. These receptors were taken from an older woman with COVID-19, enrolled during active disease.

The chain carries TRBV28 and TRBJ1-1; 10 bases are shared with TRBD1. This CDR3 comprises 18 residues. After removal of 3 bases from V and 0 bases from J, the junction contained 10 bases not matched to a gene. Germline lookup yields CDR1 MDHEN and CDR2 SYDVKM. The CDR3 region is CASSFIPDRGQMNTEAFF. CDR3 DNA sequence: TGTGCCAGCAGTTTTATTCCCGACAGGGGGCAGATGAACACTGAAGCTTTCTTT.

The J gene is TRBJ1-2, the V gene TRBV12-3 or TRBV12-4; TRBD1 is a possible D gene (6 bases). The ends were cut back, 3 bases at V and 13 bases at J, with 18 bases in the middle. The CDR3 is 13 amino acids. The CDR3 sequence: CASSFLDRIKFTF. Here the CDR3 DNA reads TGTGCCAGCAGTTTCTTGGACAGAATTAAATTCACCTTC.

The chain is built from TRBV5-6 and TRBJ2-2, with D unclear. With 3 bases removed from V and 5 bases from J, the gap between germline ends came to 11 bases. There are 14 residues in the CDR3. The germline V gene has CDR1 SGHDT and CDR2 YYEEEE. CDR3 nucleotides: TGTGCCAGCAGCTCGTCTCTCGGGACCGGGGAGCTGTTTTTT. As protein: CASSSSLGTGELFF.

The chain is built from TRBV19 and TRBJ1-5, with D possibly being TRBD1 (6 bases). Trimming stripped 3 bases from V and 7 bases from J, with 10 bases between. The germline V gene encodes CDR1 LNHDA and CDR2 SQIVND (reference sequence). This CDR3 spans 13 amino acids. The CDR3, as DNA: TGTGCCAGTAGTATGGGGGGGCAACAGCCCCAGCATTTT. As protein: CASSMGGQQPQHF.

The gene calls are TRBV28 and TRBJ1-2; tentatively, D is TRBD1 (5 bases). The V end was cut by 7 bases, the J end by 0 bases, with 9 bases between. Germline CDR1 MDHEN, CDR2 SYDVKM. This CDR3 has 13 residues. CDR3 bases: TGTGCCAGCAAGGCAGGGCCTAACTATGGCTACACCTTC. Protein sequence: CASKAGPNYGYTF.

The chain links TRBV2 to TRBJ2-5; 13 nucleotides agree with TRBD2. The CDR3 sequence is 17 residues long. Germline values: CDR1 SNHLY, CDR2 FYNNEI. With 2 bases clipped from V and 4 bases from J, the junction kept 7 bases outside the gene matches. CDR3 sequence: CASSELGTSGDSETQYF. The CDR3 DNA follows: TGTGCCAGCAGTGAACTCGGGACTAGCGGGGATTCAGAGACCCAGTACTTC.

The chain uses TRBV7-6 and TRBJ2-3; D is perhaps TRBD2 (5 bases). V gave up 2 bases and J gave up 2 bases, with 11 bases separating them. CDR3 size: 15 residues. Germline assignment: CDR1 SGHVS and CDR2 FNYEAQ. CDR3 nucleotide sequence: TGTGCCAGCAGCTTATACGGACTTGTCACAGATACGCAGTATTTT. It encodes CASSLYGLVTDTQYF.

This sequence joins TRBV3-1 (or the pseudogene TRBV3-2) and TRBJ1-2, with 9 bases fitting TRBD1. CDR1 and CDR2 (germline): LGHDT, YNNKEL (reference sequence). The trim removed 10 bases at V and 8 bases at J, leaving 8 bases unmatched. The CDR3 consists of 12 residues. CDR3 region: CATTGGDGGYTF. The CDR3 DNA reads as TGTGCCACCACAGGGGGCGATGGCGGCTACACCTTC.

This chain's CDR3 is CASSQVDRSNYGYTF. CDR3 sequence (DNA): TGTGCCAGCAGCCAAGTCGATCGGTCTAACTATGGCTACACCTTC. This rearrangement joins TRBV4-2 to TRBJ1-2; D unclear. The ends were cut back, 1 base at V and 0 bases at J, with 9 bases in the middle. CDR3 length equals 15 residues. Germline V lookup: CDR1 LGHNA, CDR2 YNFKEQ.

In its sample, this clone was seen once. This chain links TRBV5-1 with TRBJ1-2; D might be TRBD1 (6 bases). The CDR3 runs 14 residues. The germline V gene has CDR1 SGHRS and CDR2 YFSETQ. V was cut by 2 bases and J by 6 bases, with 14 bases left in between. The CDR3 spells CASSFSQGINGYTF. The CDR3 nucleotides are TGCGCCAGCAGCTTTAGCCAGGGGATTAATGGCTACACCTTC.

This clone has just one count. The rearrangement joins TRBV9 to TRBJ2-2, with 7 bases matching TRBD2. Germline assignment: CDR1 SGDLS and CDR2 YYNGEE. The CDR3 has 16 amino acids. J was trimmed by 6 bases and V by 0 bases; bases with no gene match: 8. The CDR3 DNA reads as TGTGCCAGCAGCGTAGCCAGCGGGGCAATCGCCGGGGAGCTGTTTTTT. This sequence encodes CASSVASGAIAGELFF.

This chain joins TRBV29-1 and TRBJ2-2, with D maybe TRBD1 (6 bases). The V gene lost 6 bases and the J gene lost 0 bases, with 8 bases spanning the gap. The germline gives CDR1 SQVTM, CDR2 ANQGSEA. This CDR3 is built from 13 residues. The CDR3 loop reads CSVGHANTGELFF. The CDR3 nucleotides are TGCAGCGTGGGACATGCGAACACCGGGGAGCTGTTTTTT.

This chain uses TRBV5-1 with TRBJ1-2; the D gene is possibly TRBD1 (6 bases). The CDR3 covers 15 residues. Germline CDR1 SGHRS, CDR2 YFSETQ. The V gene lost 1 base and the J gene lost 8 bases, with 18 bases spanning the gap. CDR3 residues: CASSLTGSAVRGYTF. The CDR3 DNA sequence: TGCGCCAGCAGCTTGACAGGGTCGGCCGTGAGGGGCTACACCTTC.

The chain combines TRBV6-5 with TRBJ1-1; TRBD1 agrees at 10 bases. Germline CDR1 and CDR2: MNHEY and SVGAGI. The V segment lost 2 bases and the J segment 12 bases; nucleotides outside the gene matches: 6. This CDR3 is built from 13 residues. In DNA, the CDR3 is TGTGCCAGCAGTTACGTCGGGACAGGGGTAACTTTCTTT. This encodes CASSYVGTGVTFF.

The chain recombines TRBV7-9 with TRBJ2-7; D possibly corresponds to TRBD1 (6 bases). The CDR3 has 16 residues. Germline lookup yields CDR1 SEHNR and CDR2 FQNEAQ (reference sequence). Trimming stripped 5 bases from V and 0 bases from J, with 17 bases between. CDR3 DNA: TGTGCCAGCAGCGAACTCCGGGACACCGACTCCTACGAGCAGTACTTC. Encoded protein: CASSELRDTDSYEQYF.

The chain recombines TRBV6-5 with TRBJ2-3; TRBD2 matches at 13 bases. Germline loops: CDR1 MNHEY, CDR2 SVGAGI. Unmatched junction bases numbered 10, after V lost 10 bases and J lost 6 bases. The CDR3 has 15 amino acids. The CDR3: CATGLAGARGDTQYF. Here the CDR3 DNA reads TGTGCCACCGGACTAGCGGGGGCCCGAGGGGATACGCAGTATTTT.

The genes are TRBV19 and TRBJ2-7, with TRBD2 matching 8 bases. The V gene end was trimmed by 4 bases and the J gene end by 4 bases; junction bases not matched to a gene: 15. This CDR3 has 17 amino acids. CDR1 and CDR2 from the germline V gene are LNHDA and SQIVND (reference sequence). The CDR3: CASSSGVGIAGSYEQYF. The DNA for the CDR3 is TGTGCCAGTAGTAGCGGTGTCGGGATAGCGGGGTCATACGAGCAGTACTTC.

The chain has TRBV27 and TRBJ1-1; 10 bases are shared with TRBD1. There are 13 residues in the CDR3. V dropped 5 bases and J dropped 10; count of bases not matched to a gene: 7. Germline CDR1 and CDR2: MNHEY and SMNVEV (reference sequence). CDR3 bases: TGTGCCAGCAGTCGACAGGGGGCGCCGGGAGCTTTCTTT. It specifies CASSRQGAPGAFF.